This T cell receptor beta chain came from a study of regulatory T cells in long-lasting Graves disease (dated by TCRdb to the early 2020s). About the full investigation: Persistent Graves' disease meant more than 5 years of antithyroid drug treatment with TSH receptor autoantibodies that stayed positive. In the clinical cohort, patients with persistent Graves' disease had used antithyroid drugs for an average of about 10.3 years. A total of around 35 samples were covered by TCR sequencing, comprising roughly 13 persistent and about 20 newly diagnosed Graves' disease patients. The study was registered as a clinical trial and conducted in China. This study used TCR sequencing and RNA sequencing of peripheral blood to compare persistent Graves' disease patients against newly diagnosed Graves' disease patients. Overall study results and their limits: Preferential use of TRBV28, TRBJ1-2 and TRBJ2-5 was observed in persistent disease, whereas TRBV20-1 and TRBJ2-1 were favored in newly diagnosed disease. Persistent Graves' disease patients showed lower TCR Shannon entropy and fewer highly expanded clones than newly diagnosed patients, suggesting clonal expansion. Because the primary lesion, thyroid tissue, could not be accessed, the study looked at peripheral blood alone. A larger number of public clonotypes was shared among persistent patients (more than 2,500) than among newly diagnosed patients (approximately 1,000). Sequencing and analysis were limited to the TCR beta chain. The small sample size was acknowledged by the authors as a limitation that may reduce accuracy.

The library was made by multiplex PCR. Sequenced on an Illumina HiSeq 4000. iRepertoire HTBI primers and Arm-PCR amplification of CDR3 regions were used to construct TCR beta libraries. PCR products were gel purified before sequencing. Processing in the source paper ran as follows. Across samples, about 64 TRBV and approximately 15 TRBJ segments were identified and used for gene usage analysis of CDR3 amino acid clonotypes. Filtered high-quality paired reads were merged into contigs using COPE and FqMerger. BLAST was used to align contigs to IMGT TRBV, TRBD and TRBJ reference genes, with CDR3 defined following IMGT. Any clonotype with a frequency above 0.1% was classified as a highly expanded clone. Shannon entropy was used to measure repertoire diversity, and the Gini coefficient was used to measure V-J evenness. A clonotype was considered public if more than one individual shared it. TCRdb reprocessing: public reads trimmed at Q25 with fastp, clones called with MiXCR, in-frame beta chains kept. Rows with one shared CDR3 protein collapse into an entry with the most common genes and DNA. These V and J calls originate from TCRdb's pipeline instead of the authors' own analysis. This sample has 600,000 to 850,000 distinct CDR3 sequences in its table, and roughly 30% of those were observed once. About 40% of the sample lies in the top ten.

Reading the label with the study, this specimen's time point is: persistent/refractory GD, antithyroid drugs over 5 years with positive TRAb. RNA was extracted from PBMCs in TRIzol for both TCR sequencing and RNA sequencing. Graves' disease was diagnosed according to American Thyroid Association guidelines. Patients for the study were recruited at an endocrinology department in Xi'an, China. From each patient, nine milliliters of peripheral blood was collected into an EDTA anticoagulant tube. Ficoll Paque Plus density gradient separation was used to isolate PBMCs, and no additional T cell sorting was done. An Agilent 2100 Bioanalyzer and agarose gel were used to assess RNA quality, and a NanoDrop 2000 was used to measure RNA concentration. On this clonotype itself: Its antigen is not yet known. No clone much larger than this one lies a single base away; base qualities are absent.

The germline V gene sets CDR1 to SGHRS and CDR2 to YFSETQ. Its CDR3 holds 15 amino acids, cysteine through phenylalanine. Only CDR3 DNA remains: 45 bases, in frame from the first base. Trimmed from V: 5 bases; trimmed from J: 1 base; junction bases lacking a gene match: 8. The clonotype was recovered from a female donor with Graves disease. The chain employs TRBV5-1 and TRBJ1-1; TRBD1 matches 7 bases in the middle. The sequences come from peripheral blood mononuclear cells (PBMCs), collected when the disease was refractory, from a patient treated with antithyroid drugs. The DNA reads TGCGCCAGCAGACCAATAACAGGGGCGAACACTGAAGCTTTCTTT. The encoded protein is CASRPITGANTEAFF.